This is a list of T cell receptor beta chains from one sample in a study of CD8 T cells in ankylosing spondylitis. TCRdb itself ran the 5' RACE reads through MiXCR, one entry per CDR3 protein. The sample shows about 36,000 distinct CDR3 sequences, about an eighth of them seen only once. The sample was synovial fluid, either unsorted or a sorted T cell fraction (not recorded which). The receptors were sampled from a male donor with ankylosing spondylitis. Both conserved end residues are part of each CDR3. A D gene is named only where the DNA matches it firmly. The listing skips clone size in some rows; elsewhere it reads once, few, many or a size class.

j_gene,v_gene,d_gene,abundance,CDR3aa,CDR3nt
TRBJ1-6,TRBV25-1,.,.,CASSAVQGKESPLHF,TGTGCCAGCAGTGCGGTACAGGGAAAGGAATCACCCCTCCACTTT
TRBJ1-5,TRBV15,TRBD1,.,CATSTGGPSQPQHF,TGTGCCACCTCTACAGGGGGCCCCTCTCAGCCCCAGCATTTT
TRBJ2-3,TRBV20-1,TRBD2,.,CSARGWDYAPSTDTQYF,TGCAGTGCTAGGGGTTGGGACTACGCACCTAGCACAGATACGCAGTATTTT
TRBJ2-1,TRBV6-2/TRBV6-3,TRBD2,.,CASSPLSGMSSYNEQFF,TGTGCCAGCAGCCCCCTTAGCGGGATGAGCTCCTACAATGAGCAGTTCTTC
TRBJ1-5,TRBV27,.,many,CASSLPGANQPQHF,TGTGCCAGCAGTTTACCAGGGGCTAATCAGCCCCAGCATTTT
TRBJ2-1,TRBV20-1,TRBD2,few,CSAREGLAQYNEQFF,TGCAGTGCTAGAGAAGGACTAGCGCAGTACAATGAGCAGTTCTTC
TRBJ2-4,TRBV5-6,.,.,CASSLGVENIQYF,TGTGCCAGCAGCCTCGGGGTCGAAAACATTCAGTACTTC
TRBJ1-2,TRBV9,.,.,CASSTGPYGYTF,TGTGCCAGCAGCACCGGGCCGTATGGCTACACCTTC
TRBJ2-3,TRBV20-1,.,few,CSARGGGASTDTQYF,TGCAGTGCTAGAGGAGGGGGGGCTAGCACAGATACGCAGTATTTT
TRBJ2-7,TRBV10-3,.,few,CAISDLAGYEQYF,TGTGCCATCAGTGATTTGGCGGGCTACGAGCAGTACTTC
TRBJ2-3,TRBV6-4,TRBD2,many,CASSAIAGGATDTQYF,TGTGCCAGCAGTGCCATAGCGGGGGGGGCAACAGATACGCAGTATTTT
TRBJ2-3,TRBV2,TRBD1,many,CAGAGQGITDTQYF,TGTGCCGGGGCGGGACAGGGAATCACAGATACGCAGTATTTT
TRBJ1-1,TRBV7-2,TRBD1,many,CASSLYPTGYTEAFF,TGTGCCAGCAGCTTATACCCGACAGGGTACACTGAAGCTTTCTTT
TRBJ1-2,TRBV3-1,.,few,CASSPKRYILPTGYTF,TGTGCCAGCAGCCCTAAACGGTACATCTTACCTACTGGCTACACCTTC